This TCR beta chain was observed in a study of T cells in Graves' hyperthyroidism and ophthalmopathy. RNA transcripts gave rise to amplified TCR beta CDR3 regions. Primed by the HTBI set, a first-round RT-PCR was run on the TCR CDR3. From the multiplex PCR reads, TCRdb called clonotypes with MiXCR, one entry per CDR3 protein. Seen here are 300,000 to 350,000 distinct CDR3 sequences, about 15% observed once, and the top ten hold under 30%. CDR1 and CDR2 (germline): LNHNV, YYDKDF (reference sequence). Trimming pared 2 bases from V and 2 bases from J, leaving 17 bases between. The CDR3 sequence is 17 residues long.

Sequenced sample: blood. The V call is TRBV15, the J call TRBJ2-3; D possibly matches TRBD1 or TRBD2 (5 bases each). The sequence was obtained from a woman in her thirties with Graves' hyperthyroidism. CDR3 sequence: CATSRSDTGRNTDTQYF. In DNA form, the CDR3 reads TGTGCCACCAGCAGAAGTGATACGGGACGAAACACAGATACGCAGTATTTT. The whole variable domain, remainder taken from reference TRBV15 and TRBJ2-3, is DAMVIQNPRYQVTQFGKPVTLSCSQTLNHNVMYWYQQKSSQAPKLLFHYYDKDFNNEADTPDNFQSRRPNTSFCFLDIRSPGLGDTAMYLCATSRSDTGRNTDTQYFGPGTRLTVL.